The entry below gives a single T cell receptor (beta chain) sequence along with its context. Its antigen specificity is not known. Base quality data are lacking; no much larger clone is found one base away. The thymus tissue came from surgical resects taken out during corrective cardiac surgery. In Finland, the donors were immunologically healthy infants who were having open corrective cardiac surgery for congenital heart defects. After being mechanically released from the tissue, thymocytes were kept at -70 degrees C in pellets of about 9.5-30 million cells. A QIAsymphony instrument was used to extract genomic DNA from frozen cell pellets. The record originates from a study of human thymus T cells (dated by TCRdb to the early 2020s). Notes on the research overall: The study characterized TCR alpha and beta repertoires from about 8 infant thymus samples and a few related peripheral blood samples. The infant donors were about 6 to 244 days old, and the cohort included about 6 males and a couple of females. Broader findings and caveats from the paper: On average, thymus samples gave 750,000 to 1,000,000 unique TCRB clonotypes, whereas blood samples gave roughly 84,000. Highly overlapping thymic TCR repertoires among unrelated individuals were reported in the related research. Usage of V and J gene segments appeared to be biased in both the thymic and the peripheral blood repertoires.

The immunoSEQ multiplex PCR assay was used to amplify the TCRB and TCRAD loci from a standardized amount of quality-controlled genomic DNA. The V(D)J region was spanned by amplicons of a length sufficient to cover the CDR3 and to identify V and J genes. The commercial immunoSEQ service was used to sequence amplicons on an Illumina platform. On the study's bioinformatics: Primer bias and sequencing errors were corrected as previously described, and TCRAD and TCRB definitions were based on the IMGT database. Analysis of the repertoires was done with immunoSEQ Analyzer 3.0 and VDJTools and included basic statistics, V/J segment usage, diversity estimates, rarefaction and pairwise overlap. Diversity was estimated with Chao1, ChaoE, Efron-Thisted, Shannon and inverse Simpson indices, and also on datasets down-sampled to the smallest sample. Repertoire overlap used strict matching of CDR3 nucleotide sequence, V gene and J gene, with Jaccard-based multidimensional scaling clustering. Sourced from immuneACCESS, this table was stored by TCRdb with only in-frame sequences that have V and J called. A share of the clones is absent; for the studies checked, an unresolved V gene accounts for under half, and the remainder has no known explanation. Clonal size and the V and J genes are those of that table, whereas D and trimming came from the DNA. This sample gives 120,000 or so clones in total; approximately 96% of them show up just once. Approximately 0.022% of the sample is taken by the ten largest.

The CDR3 runs 15 residues from the cysteine to the phenylalanine. The CDR3 DNA has 45 bases and is translated from base 1. The junction shows trimming of 5 bases on V and 5 bases on J, plus 16 bases between the germline ends. CDR1 and CDR2 were assigned from the germline V gene (reference sequence) as MNHNY and SVGAGI. This TCR came from a boy in the first two years of life with a congenital heart defect but otherwise immunologically healthy. The sample taken for sequencing was thymus tissue. The rearrangement combines TRBV6-6 with TRBJ2-1; TRBD2 is a weak D gene call, 5 bases matching. The nucleotide sequence is TGTGCCAGCAGTGCCACTAGTCCCCTTCACAATGAGCAGTTCTTC. Translated, it gives CASSATSPLHNEQFF.